This TCR beta chain came from a study of blood T cells in healthy people across ages. Study-level findings and limits: Age brought a roughly linear fall in TCR beta diversity measured per million T cells.

CDR1 and CDR2 from the germline V gene are SGHAT and FQDESV (reference sequence). The CDR3 has 15 amino acids. After removal of 5 bases from V and 7 bases from J, the junction contained 9 bases not matched to a gene. For the second PCR, which ran for roughly 7 to 11 cycles, a sample-barcoded 5' primer and a J-beta primer mix were used. There were at least 2.5 million CDR3-containing paired-end reads obtained from each sample. MiXCR was run by TCRdb on the 5' RACE reads, yielding one entry per CDR3 protein. Among 1.2 million to 1.5 million distinct CDR3 sequences listed, approximately 59% were seen once. Worth noting for this clonotype: The antigen is not known.

Each donor's blood draw was roughly 10 milliliters of peripheral blood. The chain employs TRBV11-1 and TRBJ2-7, with TRBD1 matching over 12 bases. The sample comprised blood. This clonotype was sampled from a young man in good health. For the CDR3, the DNA is TGTGCCAGCAGCGCCTGGGACAGGGGGCGCCAAGAGCAGTACTTC. Translation gives CASSAWDRGRQEQYF.